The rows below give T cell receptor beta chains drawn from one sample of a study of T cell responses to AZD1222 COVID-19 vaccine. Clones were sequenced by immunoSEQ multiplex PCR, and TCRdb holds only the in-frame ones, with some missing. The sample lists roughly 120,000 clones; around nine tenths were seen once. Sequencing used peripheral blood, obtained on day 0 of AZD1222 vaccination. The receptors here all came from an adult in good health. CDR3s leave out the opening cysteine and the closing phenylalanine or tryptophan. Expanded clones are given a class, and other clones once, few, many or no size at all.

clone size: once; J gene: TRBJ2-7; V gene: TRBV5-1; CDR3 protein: ASSLEAGAVHEQY
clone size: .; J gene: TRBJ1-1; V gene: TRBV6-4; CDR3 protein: ASSDSIGTEAF
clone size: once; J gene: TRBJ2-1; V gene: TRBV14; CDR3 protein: ASSQRGQRYNEQF
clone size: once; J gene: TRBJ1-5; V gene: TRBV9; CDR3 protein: ASSASGTPYSNQPQH
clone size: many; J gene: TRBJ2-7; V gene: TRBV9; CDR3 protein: ASNPGGRAYEQY
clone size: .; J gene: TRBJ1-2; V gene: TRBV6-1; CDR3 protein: ASSEWGGRYGYT
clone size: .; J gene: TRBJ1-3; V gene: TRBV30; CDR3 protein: AWSPNSGNTIY
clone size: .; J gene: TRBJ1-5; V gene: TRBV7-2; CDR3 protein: ASSLRGQPQH
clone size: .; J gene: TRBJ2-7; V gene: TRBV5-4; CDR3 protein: ASSPKPQGKSYEQY
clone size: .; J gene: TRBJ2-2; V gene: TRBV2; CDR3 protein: ASRTPLPGTGELF
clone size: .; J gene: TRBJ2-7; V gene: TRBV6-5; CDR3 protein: ASSYRAEYEQY
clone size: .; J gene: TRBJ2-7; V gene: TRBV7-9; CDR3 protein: ASSPPGTSGGLYEQY
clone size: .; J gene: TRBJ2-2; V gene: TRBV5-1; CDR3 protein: ASSSTSGGNTGELF
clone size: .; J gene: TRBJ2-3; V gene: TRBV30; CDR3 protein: AWSKLADTQY
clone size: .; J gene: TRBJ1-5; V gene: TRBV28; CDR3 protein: ASGTSISWRTGGYSNQPQH
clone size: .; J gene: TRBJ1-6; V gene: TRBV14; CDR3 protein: ASSQVGQIVNSPLH
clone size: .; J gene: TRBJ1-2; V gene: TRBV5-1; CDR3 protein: ASTSLGDRGGYT
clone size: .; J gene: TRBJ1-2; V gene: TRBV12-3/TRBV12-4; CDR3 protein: ASIGTGVGYT
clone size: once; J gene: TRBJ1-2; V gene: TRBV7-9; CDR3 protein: ASIPSQGMGYGYT
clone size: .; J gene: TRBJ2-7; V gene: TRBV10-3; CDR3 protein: AISEQGYEQY
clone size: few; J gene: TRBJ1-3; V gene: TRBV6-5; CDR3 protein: ASSYSTMGGNTIY
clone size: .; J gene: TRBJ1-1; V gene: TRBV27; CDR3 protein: ASSPPGMNTEAF
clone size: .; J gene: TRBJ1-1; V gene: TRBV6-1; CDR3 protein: ASSERARGSGAF
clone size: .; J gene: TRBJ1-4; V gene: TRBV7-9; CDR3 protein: ASSPQGREKLF
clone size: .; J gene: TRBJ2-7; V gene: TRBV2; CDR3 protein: ASRRGLAGAYEQY
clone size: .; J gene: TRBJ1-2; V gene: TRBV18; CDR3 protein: ASSLDRNYGYT
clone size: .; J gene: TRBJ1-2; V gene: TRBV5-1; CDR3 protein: ASSWPWDSKYGYT
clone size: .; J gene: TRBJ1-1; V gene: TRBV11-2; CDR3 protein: ASSFSQTGGTEAF
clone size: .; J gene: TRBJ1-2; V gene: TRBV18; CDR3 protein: ASSPSIGTGRRYT
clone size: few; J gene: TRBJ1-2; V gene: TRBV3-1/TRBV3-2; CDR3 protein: ASSQVTANYGYT
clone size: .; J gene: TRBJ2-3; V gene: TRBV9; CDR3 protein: ASSVDPVGTSGGAPDTQY
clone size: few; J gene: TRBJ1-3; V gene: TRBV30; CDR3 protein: AWRTGNTIY
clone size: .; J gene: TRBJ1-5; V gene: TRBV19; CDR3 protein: ASSIVSQPQH
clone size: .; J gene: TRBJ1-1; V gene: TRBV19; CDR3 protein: ASSQGRLRDTEAF
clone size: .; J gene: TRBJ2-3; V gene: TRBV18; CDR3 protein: ASSPRSSGGAFTDTQY
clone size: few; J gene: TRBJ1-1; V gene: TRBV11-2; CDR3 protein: ASSLEGHITEAF
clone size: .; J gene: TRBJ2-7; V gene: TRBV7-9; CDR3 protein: ASSFEGAIYEQY
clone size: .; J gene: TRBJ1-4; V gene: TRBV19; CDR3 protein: ASSLDRVTEKLF
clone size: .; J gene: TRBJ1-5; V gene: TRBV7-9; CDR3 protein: ASSLGRDRGNQPQH
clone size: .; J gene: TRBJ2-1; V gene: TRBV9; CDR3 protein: ASSVRLVINSWDEQF
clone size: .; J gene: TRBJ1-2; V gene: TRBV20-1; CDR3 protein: SALQGWGYT
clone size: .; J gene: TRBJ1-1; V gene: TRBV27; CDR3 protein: ASSLNGGGTEAF
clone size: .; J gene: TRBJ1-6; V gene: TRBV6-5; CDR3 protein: ASSRGQWDSPLH
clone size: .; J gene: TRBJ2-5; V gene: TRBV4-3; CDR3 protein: ASRPGPAETQY
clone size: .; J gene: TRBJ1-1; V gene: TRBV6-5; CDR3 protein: ASSYSINRPNTEAF
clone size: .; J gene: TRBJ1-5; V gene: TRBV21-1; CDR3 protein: ASSKYTYWDRGMMQPQH
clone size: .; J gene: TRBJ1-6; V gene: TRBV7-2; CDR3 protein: ASSLAQGGVNSPLH
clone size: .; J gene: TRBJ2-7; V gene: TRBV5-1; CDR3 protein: ASSWDWGNYEQY
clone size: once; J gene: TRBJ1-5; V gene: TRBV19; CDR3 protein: ASNPGQVGLANQPQH
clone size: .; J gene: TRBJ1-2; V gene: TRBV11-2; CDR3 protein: ASSLWAGTGEGYT
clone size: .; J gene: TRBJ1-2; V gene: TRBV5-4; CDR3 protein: ASSTGGFRYGYT
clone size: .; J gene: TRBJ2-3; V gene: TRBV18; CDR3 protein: ASSPRQTDTQY